Following are 27 T cell receptor beta chains from one sample sequenced in a study of long-term antiretroviral therapy in people with HIV. Samples were assayed with immunoSEQ v3.0 at survey level. TCRdb's table, derived via immunoSEQ multiplex PCR, lists solely in-frame clones and lacks some. The sample comprises roughly 33,000 clones, around 72% of which are singletons, and under 8.5% rests with the top ten. This specimen consisted of unsorted PBMCs, obtained 3.1 years after starting antiretroviral therapy. The receptors here all came from a woman aged 45-60 years with HIV.

This sequence joins TRBV18 and TRBJ1-6, with 9 bases lining up with TRBD1. This CDR3 spans 14 amino acids. V shed 6 bases and J 9 bases; nucleotides not matched to a gene: 6. Per the germline V gene, CDR1 is KGHSH and CDR2 is LQKENI. The DNA of the CDR3 is TGTGCCAGCTCGTTACCGGGACAGGGTTCACCCCTCCACTTT. As protein: CASSLPGQGSPLHF.

This sequence joins TRBV6-1 and TRBJ1-2; D unresolved. Germline V gene data show CDR1 as MNHNS and CDR2 as SASEGT. This CDR3 is 18 amino acids long. Trimming pared 2 bases from V and 0 bases from J, leaving 19 bases between. The CDR3 sequence is CASSEMLGGGGPNYGYTF. The CDR3 nucleotides read TGTGCCAGCAGTGAAATGTTGGGAGGAGGAGGTCCTAACTATGGCTACACCTTC.

This chain uses TRBV21-1 with TRBJ2-6; TRBD2 was called by the table and not checked on the DNA. TRBV21-1 is a documented pseudogene. CDR3 length: 19 residues. CDR3 sequence reads: CASSKDAGGTTSGANVLTF. The CDR3 nucleotides are TGTGCCAGCAGCAAGGACGCGGGGGGGACCACCTCTGGGGCCAACGTCCTGACTTTC.

The V call is TRBV28, the J call TRBJ1-5; D is unclear. This CDR3 is built from 16 residues. Germline lookup yields CDR1 MDHEN and CDR2 SYDVKM. The V gene lost 2 bases and the J gene lost 2 bases, with 13 bases spanning the gap. CDR3 DNA sequence: TGTGCCAGCAGTTTAAAGCCCAGACTCCGCAATCAGCCCCAGCATTTT. Amino acids: CASSLKPRLRNQPQHF.

This chain joins TRBV30 and TRBJ2-5; D remains unclear. The CDR3 length is 12 residues. Trimming stripped 2 bases from V and 5 bases from J, with 9 bases between. Germline V lookup: CDR1 GTSNPN, CDR2 SVGIG (reference sequence). CDR3 coding DNA: TGTGCCTGGAGTATCGACGGGGAGACCCAGTACTTC. Translation gives CAWSIDGETQYF.

In regard to this clone: At one end the junction does not follow the germline gene, possibly because of a read error. CDR3 sequence (DNA): TGCGCCAGCACCCAAGGTCCCAGCTACAATGAGCAGTTCTTC. Amino acids: CASTQGPSYNEQFF. The chain employs TRBV4-1 and TRBJ2-1; no definite D call. The CDR3 length is 14 residues. Per germline, CDR1 MGHRA and CDR2 YSYEKL.

This clone is a singleton in its sample. This sequence joins TRBV19 and TRBJ2-1; a weak D match, TRBD1 (5 bases). V lost 5 bases and J lost 6, with 17 bases in between. Germline CDR1 is LNHDA and CDR2 is SQIVND (reference sequence). This CDR3 spans 15 amino acids. The CDR3 DNA reads TGTGCCAGTAGTCCTCGACAGACTCAGGGCAATGAGCAGTTCTTC. Translation gives CASSPRQTQGNEQFF. Full variable domain (missing parts from reference TRBV19 and TRBJ2-1): DGGITQSPKYLFRKEGQNVTLSCEQNLNHDAMYWYRQDPGQGLRLIYYSQIVNDFQKGDIAEGYSVSREKKESFPLTVTSAQKNPTAFYLCASSPRQTQGNEQFFGPGTRLTVL.

The V and J genes are TRBV10-2 and TRBJ2-1, with D unresolved. Per the germline V gene, CDR1 is WSHSY and CDR2 is SAAADI. V shed 6 bases and J shed 3 bases, with 12 bases lying between them. There are 14 residues in the CDR3. CDR3 sequence reads: CASRFGSDYNEQFF. In nucleotides, the CDR3 is TGCGCCAGCAGGTTTGGTTCGGACTACAATGAGCAGTTCTTC.

The CDR3 DNA is TGTGCCAGCAGCTTGGAGGGATCTCTCAATCAGCCCCAGCATTTT. It translates to CASSLEGSLNQPQHF. The V call is TRBV5-5, the J call TRBJ1-5, with no clear D. The ends were cut back, 0 bases at V and 3 bases at J, with 10 bases in the middle. This CDR3 comprises 15 residues. CDR1 SGHKS and CDR2 YYEKEE come from the germline V gene (reference sequence).

The gene calls are TRBV5-4 and TRBJ2-1; D remains unclear. This CDR3 comprises 11 residues. Germline V gene sequence: CDR1 SGHNT, CDR2 YYREEE (reference sequence). V lost 4 bases to trimming and J lost 6 bases, with 5 bases between them. The CDR3 nucleotides are TGTGCCAGCAGCCTTAGCAATGAGCAGTTCTTC. This gives the protein CASSLSNEQFF.

V gene TRBV7-7 combines with J gene TRBJ2-5; D ambiguous. The V and J ends lost 6 bases and 5 bases respectively, with 16 bases between them. CDR3 length: 14 residues. Germline V gene data show CDR1 as SSHAT and CDR2 as FNYEAQ (reference sequence). CDR3 nucleotides: TGTGCCAGCAGTTCGGGTACCCCCCACGAGACCCAGTACTTC. This encodes CASSSGTPHETQYF.

This chain joins TRBV5-1 and TRBJ2-5; D may be TRBD1 (5 bases). This CDR3 has 14 amino acids. In germline, CDR1 is SGHRS, CDR2 YFSETQ. V lost 1 base to trimming and J lost 5 bases, with 12 bases between them. CDR3 in amino acids: CASSLFRGSETQYF. The CDR3 coding sequence is TGCGCCAGCAGCTTGTTTAGGGGCAGTGAGACCCAGTACTTC.

The CDR3 nucleotides are TGTGCCAGCAGCTTTTCCCAACAAGAGACCCAGTACTTC. Encoded protein: CASSFSQQETQYF. This chain links TRBV11-3 with TRBJ2-5; no definite D call. CDR3 length: 13 residues. Per the germline V gene, CDR1 is SGHNT and CDR2 is YENEEA. The V end was cut by 3 bases, the J end by 2 bases, with 7 bases between.

The rearrangement links TRBV7-9 to TRBJ1-3, with 7 bases fitting TRBD1. The V gene end was trimmed by 4 bases and the J gene end by 0 bases; junction bases not matched to a gene: 9. This CDR3 contains 17 residues. Germline loops: CDR1 SEHNR, CDR2 FQNEAQ (reference sequence). The CDR3 sequence is CASSSGQELSSGNTIYF. The CDR3 DNA follows: TGTGCCAGCAGCTCAGGACAGGAACTGTCCTCTGGAAACACCATATATTTT.

This sequence joins TRBV7-8 and TRBJ2-2; no reliable D call. The V end was cut by 1 base, the J end by 5 bases, with 8 bases between. CDR1 SGHVS and CDR2 FQNEAQ come from the germline V gene. This CDR3 comprises 14 residues. The CDR3 here is CASSLVSGTGELFF. The CDR3 nucleotides read TGTGCCAGCAGCTTAGTTTCCGGAACCGGGGAGCTGTTTTTT.

J is TRBJ1-2 and V is TRBV28; 7 nucleotides match TRBD1. The CDR3 is 15 residues long. Germline CDR1 reads MDHEN; CDR2 reads SYDVKM. V shed 3 bases and J 0 bases; nucleotides not matched to a gene: 4. For the CDR3, the DNA is TGTGCCAGCAGTTTCGGACAGGCCGCTAACTATGGCTACACCTTC. It yields the protein CASSFGQAANYGYTF.

This chain joins TRBV1 and TRBJ1-2. TRBV1 counts as a pseudogene. The CDR3 length is 13 residues. In nucleotides, the CDR3 is TGCACCAGCAGCCCGTCCGGGGCAGGAGGCTACACCTTC. Amino acids: CTSSPSGAGGYTF.

This clone was seen more than once but under ten times. J is TRBJ1-2 and V is TRBV9, with D unresolved. CDR3 length: 14 amino acids. Trimming took 4 bases from V and 0 from J, leaving 10 bases between them. Germline V gives CDR1 SGDLS, CDR2 YYNGEE. The CDR3 loop reads CASSSHGANYGYTF. The CDR3 bases are TGTGCCAGCAGCTCCCACGGAGCTAACTATGGCTACACCTTC.

This rearrangement joins TRBV5-1 to TRBJ2-7, with D hard to call. CDR3 length equals 11 residues. CDR1 is SGHRS and CDR2 is YFSETQ in the germline V gene. Trimming stripped 7 bases from V and 5 bases from J, with 10 bases between. CDR3 region: CASGWGNEQYF. The CDR3 DNA follows: TGCGCCAGCGGTTGGGGAAACGAGCAGTACTTC.

Details on this clone: At one of its ends the junction is not consistent with the germline gene, which may arise from a read error. V and J are TRBV29-1 and TRBJ1-1, with D possibly being TRBD1 (6 bases). The germline CDR1 and CDR2 sequences are SQVTM and ANQGSEA. The CDR3 runs to 13 residues. The CDR3 loop reads CSVTGQTNPEAFF. The CDR3 DNA reads as TGCAGCGTGACAGGACAGACGAACCCTGAAGCTTTCTTT.

The chain employs TRBV5-1 and TRBJ2-7; 7 bases are a match to TRBD2. Germline V lookup: CDR1 SGHRS, CDR2 YFSETQ. With V trimmed by 3 bases and J by 0 bases, 9 bases remained unmatched. The CDR3 runs to 16 residues. CDR3 in amino acids: CASSWTGGGASYEQYF. The CDR3 DNA sequence: TGCGCCAGCAGCTGGACGGGGGGAGGAGCCTCCTACGAGCAGTACTTC.

This clone was seen a few times. The chain carries TRBV5-1 and TRBJ1-6; D remains ambiguous. CDR3 length equals 14 residues. Germline CDR1 SGHRS, CDR2 YFSETQ. Between the trimmed V and J ends, which lost 1 base and 9 bases, there was a span of 11 bases. The CDR3 nucleotides read TGCGCCAGCAGCTTGAGAGGGTCAGCTTCACCCCTCCACTTT. Amino acids: CASSLRGSASPLHF.

CDR3: CASSEGGPNTGELFF. CDR3 DNA: TGTGCCAGCAGCGAGGGGGGGCCGAACACCGGGGAGCTGTTTTTT. The chain carries TRBV7-3 and TRBJ2-2, with D maybe TRBD2 (7 bases). V was shortened by 5 bases and J by 0 bases, with 10 bases between the two germline ends. The CDR3 loop spans 15 amino acids. Per the germline V gene, CDR1 is SGHTA and CDR2 is FQGTGA. The full variable domain, with the rest looked up from reference TRBV7-3 and TRBJ2-2, is GAGVSQTPSNKVTEKGKYVELRCDPISGHTALYWYRQSLGQGPEFLIYFQGTGAADDSGLPNDRFFAVRPEGSVSTLKIQRTERGDSAVYLCASSEGGPNTGELFFGEGSRLTVL.

J is TRBJ1-1 and V is TRBV29-1; D remains unclear. V dropped 6 bases and J dropped 4 bases, with 6 bases sitting between them. Germline V gene sequence: CDR1 SQVTM, CDR2 ANQGSEA. This CDR3 has 10 amino acids. CDR3 residues: CSVEGTEAFF. CDR3 bases: TGCAGCGTGGAGGGCACTGAAGCTTTCTTT.

V gene TRBV6-5 combines with J gene TRBJ1-3; D remains ambiguous. Germline CDR1 reads MNHEY; CDR2 reads SVGAGI. The V end lost 6 bases, the J end lost 3 bases, and 12 bases lay between the germline ends. This CDR3 region has 14 residues. As DNA, the CDR3 is TGTGCCAGCAGATCCAGAGAAATTGGAAACACCATATATTTT. Encoded protein: CASRSREIGNTIYF.

The rearrangement uses TRBV4-1 and TRBJ2-7; perhaps D is TRBD1 or TRBD2 (5 bases each). CDR1 is MGHRA and CDR2 is YSYEKL in the germline V gene. Trimming took off 1 base at V and 5 bases at J, with 15 bases between the two ends. This CDR3 is built from 15 residues. CDR3 in DNA: TGCGCCAGCAGCCAAGGAGGGGACGGAGTGGACGAGCAGTACTTC. This codes for CASSQGGDGVDEQYF.

The chain employs TRBV27 and TRBJ2-2, with TRBD2 as a possible D gene (5 bases). Germline CDR1 is MNHEY and CDR2 is SMNVEV (reference sequence). The CDR3 is made up of 15 amino acids. V lost 2 bases, J lost 0 bases, and 7 bases lay in between. CDR3 DNA: TGTGCCAGCAGTTTAATGCGGGCGAACACCGGGGAGCTGTTTTTT. Translating gives CASSLMRANTGELFF.